One T cell receptor (beta chain) is described in this entry. The antigen is not known. V lost 5 bases, J lost 7 bases, and 6 bases stayed unmatched. In germline, CDR1 is MNHEY, CDR2 SMNVEV (reference sequence). The CDR3 has 14 amino acids. Produced via immunoSEQ multiplex PCR; TCRdb's table is partial and in-frame only. This sample has around 81,000 clones, with about 86% found just once. This entry is derived from a study of OX40 agonist ivuxolimab in advanced cancers. Study-level findings and limits: People who partly responded at 0.1-3.0 mg/kg had some of the least clonal expansion seen. A proportion of nonresponders additionally exhibited low normalized T-cell clonal expansion.

The chain is built from TRBV27 and TRBJ1-3; 9 bases are a match to TRBD1. This material consisted of CD4+ or CD8+ T cells sorted from blood, taken in a trial of the OX40 agonist ivuxolimab. The TCR sequence derives from an adult with an advanced solid tumor such as melanoma, head and neck, liver or kidney cancer. The CDR3 here is CASSPVGTGNTIYF. CDR3 bases: TGTGCCAGCAGTCCTGTGGGGACAGGGAACACCATATATTTT.